The clone carrying this T cell receptor beta chain was counted many times. Newly diagnosed hyperthyroidism, duration under 2 months, in patients aged 18 to 65. What was amplified from RNA transcripts were TCR beta CDR3 regions. A first-round RT-PCR of the TCR CDR3 used the HTBI primer set. TCRdb analysed the multiplex PCR reads with MiXCR anew, one entry per CDR3 protein. The sample includes hundreds of thousands of distinct CDR3 sequences, about 17% of them seen just once. The entry originates in a study of T cells in Graves' hyperthyroidism and ophthalmopathy. There are 13 residues in the CDR3. V dropped 5 bases and J dropped 5; count of bases not matched to a gene: 6. CDR1 SGHTA and CDR2 FQGNSA come from the germline V gene.

The sample comprised blood. The J gene is TRBJ2-7, the V gene TRBV7-2, with 7 bases fitting TRBD1. The receptor comes from a woman aged 25 to 39 with Graves' hyperthyroidism. The CDR3 protein is CASSRQGPNEQYF. Written as DNA, the CDR3 is TGTGCCAGCAGCCGACAGGGCCCAAACGAGCAGTACTTC.